Shown below are 14 T cell receptor beta chains from a single sample sequenced in a study of cytomegalovirus exposure and HLA in healthy donors. PCR used 60 Vbeta primers and 13 Jbeta primers. Profiling relied on immunoSEQ multiplex PCR, and the TCRdb table lists in-frame clones only, not all of them. The repertoire holds approximately 61,000 clones, with over 70% as singletons. Specimen: PBMCs. These receptors came from a man aged 50-60 years in good health and CMV-seropositive.

This chain links TRBV2 with TRBJ1-2; 9 bases match TRBD1. V lost 8 bases, J lost 2 bases, and 12 bases stayed unmatched. The length of the CDR3 is 16 residues. The germline CDR1 and CDR2 sequences are SNHLY and FYNNEI. CDR3 sequence (DNA): TGTGCCAGCCTATTACAGGGGGCCCTCCTCAACTATGGCTACACCTTC. This translates into CASLLQGALLNYGYTF.

The V and J genes are TRBV7-3 and TRBJ2-1, with D perhaps matching TRBD1 (6 bases). This CDR3 spans 16 amino acids. V dropped 7 bases and J dropped 0 bases, with 16 bases sitting between them. The germline V gene encodes CDR1 SGHTA and CDR2 FQGTGA. This CDR3 is CASNLQGRVSYNEQFF. The CDR3 nucleotides read TGTGCCAGCAACCTACAGGGTAGGGTCTCCTACAATGAGCAGTTCTTC.

The V gene is TRBV4-1, the J gene TRBJ2-7; TRBD1 matches at 9 bases. The germline V gene encodes CDR1 MGHRA and CDR2 YSYEKL. V lost 0 bases and J lost 5; bases outside the gene matches: 8. The CDR3 loop spans 16 amino acids. CDR3 residues: CASSQDWGDRDHEQYF. DNA for the CDR3: TGCGCCAGCAGCCAAGATTGGGGGGACAGGGACCACGAGCAGTACTTC.

The rearrangement links TRBV15 to TRBJ2-7, with D perhaps TRBD1 (5 bases). The CDR3 is made up of 14 amino acids. V shed 3 bases and J shed 0 bases, with 9 bases lying between them. Germline V gives CDR1 LNHNV, CDR2 YYDKDF (reference sequence). CDR3 region: CATSSLRGSYEQYF. In DNA, the CDR3 is TGTGCCACCAGCAGCCTAAGGGGCTCCTACGAGCAGTACTTC.

The J gene is TRBJ1-1, the V gene TRBV7-3, with unresolved D. CDR3 length: 13 residues. Trimming shortened V by 4 bases and J by 0 bases, and 6 bases separated the two germline ends. Germline assignment: CDR1 SGHTA and CDR2 FQGTGA. CDR3 nucleotides: TGTGCCAGCAGCTCCGGGATGAACACTGAAGCTTTCTTT. Translating gives CASSSGMNTEAFF.

This clone was observed a few times. This chain connects TRBV30 to TRBJ1-1; D is undetermined. The ends were cut back, 1 base at V and 0 bases at J, with 9 bases in the middle. CDR1 GTSNPN and CDR2 SVGIG come from the germline V gene (reference sequence). This CDR3 is built from 14 residues. The DNA of the CDR3 is TGTGCCTGGAGTGAGAGCGGCATGAACACTGAAGCTTTCTTT. Protein: CAWSESGMNTEAFF.

The CDR3 reads CASSYSKGGGPGYTF. The CDR3 DNA reads as TGTGCCAGCAGTTACTCGAAAGGGGGAGGGCCTGGCTACACCTTC. V gene TRBV6-5 combines with J gene TRBJ1-2; D might be TRBD1 (6 bases). The V end was cut by 0 bases, the J end by 7 bases, with 15 bases between. CDR3 length: 15 residues. The germline V gene has CDR1 MNHEY and CDR2 SVGAGI.

The rearrangement joins TRBV11-3 to TRBJ2-3; 9 nucleotides align to TRBD2. V lost 3 bases to trimming and J lost 5 bases; unmatched junction nucleotides: 9. The CDR3 is 16 amino acids. Germline-derived CDR1 and CDR2 are SGHNT and YENEEA. The CDR3, as DNA: TGTGCCAGCAGCTTTTCTAGCGGGGACGGGGAAGATACGCAGTATTTT. Translated, it gives CASSFSSGDGEDTQYF.

V gene TRBV29-1 combines with J gene TRBJ1-4; 11 positions match TRBD1. V shed 6 bases and J 5 bases; nucleotides not matched to a gene: 5. The CDR3 has 14 amino acids. Germline V gives CDR1 SQVTM, CDR2 ANQGSEA. The CDR3 DNA follows: TGCAGCGTCGCCAGGACAGGGGGCAATGAAAAACTGTTTTTT. It encodes CSVARTGGNEKLFF. The variable domain in full, completed from reference TRBV29-1 and TRBJ1-4, reads SAVISQKPSRDICQRGTSLTIQCQVDSQVTMMFWYRQQPGQSLTLIATANQGSEATYESGFVIDKFPISRPNLTFSTLTVSNMSPEDSSIYLCSVARTGGNEKLFFGSGTQLSVL.

V usage is TRBV30 and J usage is TRBJ2-1; D is unclear. Germline CDR1 GTSNPN, CDR2 SVGIG (reference sequence). There are 14 residues in the CDR3. The V and J ends lost 2 bases and 0 bases respectively, with 8 bases between them. DNA of the CDR3: TGTGCCTGGAGTTCAAGCCGCTCCTACAATGAGCAGTTCTTC. This gives the protein CAWSSSRSYNEQFF.

The gene calls are TRBV11-1 and TRBJ2-1, with D possibly matching TRBD2 (5 bases). CDR3 length: 16 residues. V gave up 5 bases and J gave up 1 base, with 15 bases separating them. Germline V gene sequence: CDR1 SGHAT, CDR2 FQDESV (reference sequence). The CDR3 spells CASSQVLARSYNEQFF. The CDR3 nucleotides are TGTGCCAGCAGCCAGGTGCTAGCAAGGTCCTACAATGAGCAGTTCTTC.

The V and J genes are TRBV11-2 and TRBJ2-1, with D unclear. Germline assignment: CDR1 SGHAT and CDR2 FQNNGV. The ends were cut back, 0 bases at V and 2 bases at J, with 8 bases in the middle. The CDR3 sequence is 15 residues long. DNA of the CDR3: TGTGCCAGCAGCTTAGATTCACGGGCCTACAATGAGCAGTTCTTC. Protein: CASSLDSRAYNEQFF.

V and J are TRBV7-3 and TRBJ2-2, with D maybe TRBD2 (5 bases). V shed 0 bases and J shed 5 bases, with 16 bases lying between them. Germline lookup yields CDR1 SGHTA and CDR2 FQGTGA. The CDR3 runs 17 residues. For the CDR3, the DNA is TGTGCCAGCAGCTTAACCACACCCGCGCGGGTTACCGGGGAGCTGTTTTTT. This codes for CASSLTTPARVTGELFF.

The CDR3 DNA reads TGTGCCAGCAGGAACTTTGCCCAAGAGACCCAGTACTTC. This translates into CASRNFAQETQYF. The chain joins TRBV6-1 to TRBJ2-5; D remains ambiguous. Trimming removed 6 bases at V and 1 base at J, with 9 bases between. Looked up from germline, CDR1 is MNHNS and CDR2 is SASEGT. This CDR3 region has 13 residues.